This T cell receptor (beta chain) was captured by sequencing in a study of control samples from healthy donors and cancer patients. Here immunoSEQ multiplex PCR was the method, and the copy in TCRdb shows in-frame clones only, minus some. Of about 15,000 clones detected, roughly nine tenths appear once; the ten largest clones hold less than 35%. V lost 7 bases and J 8 bases, leaving 24 bases between the germline ends. The CDR3 runs 16 residues. Germline V gene sequence: CDR1 MNHEY, CDR2 SMNVEV (reference sequence). What was sequenced was PBMCs. V gene TRBV27 combines with J gene TRBJ2-1, with a possible D match to TRBD2 (6 bases). The clonotype was recovered from a man in his fifties or sixties with head and neck cancer. The CDR3 region has the DNA TGTGCCAGCACCGACCACCGGGACTCCACCTTGGATGAGCAGTTCTTC. Translation gives CASTDHRDSTLDEQFF.